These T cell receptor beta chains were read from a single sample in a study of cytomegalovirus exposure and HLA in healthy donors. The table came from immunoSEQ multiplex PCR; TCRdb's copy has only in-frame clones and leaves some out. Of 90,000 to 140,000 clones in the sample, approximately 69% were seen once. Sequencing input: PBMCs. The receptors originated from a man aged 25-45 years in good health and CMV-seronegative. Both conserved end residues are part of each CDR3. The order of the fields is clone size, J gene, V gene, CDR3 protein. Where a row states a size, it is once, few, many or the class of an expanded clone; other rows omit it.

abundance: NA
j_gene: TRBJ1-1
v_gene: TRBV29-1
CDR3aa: CSVIDRGRFAEAFF

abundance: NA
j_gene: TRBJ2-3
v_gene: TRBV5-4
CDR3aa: CASRMGGTSSIGQYF

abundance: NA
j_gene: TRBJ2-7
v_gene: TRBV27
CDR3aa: CASSSTSGRAHEQYF

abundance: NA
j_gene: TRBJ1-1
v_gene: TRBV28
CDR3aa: CASSRTALESFF

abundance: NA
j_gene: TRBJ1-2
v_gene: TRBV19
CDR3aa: CASTQNYGYTF

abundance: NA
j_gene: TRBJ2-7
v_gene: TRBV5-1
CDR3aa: CASRVGQVPYEQYF

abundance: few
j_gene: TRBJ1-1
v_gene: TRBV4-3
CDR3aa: CASSQTGGRHTEAFF

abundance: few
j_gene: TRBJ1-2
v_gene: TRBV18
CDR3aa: CASSQGQGPGYTF

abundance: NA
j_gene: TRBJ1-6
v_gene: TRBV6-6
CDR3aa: CATGEGNSPLHF

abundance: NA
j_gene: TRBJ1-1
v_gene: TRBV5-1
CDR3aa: CASSFDRQRAEAFF

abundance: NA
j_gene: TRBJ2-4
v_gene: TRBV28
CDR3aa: CASSTTGLAKNIQYF

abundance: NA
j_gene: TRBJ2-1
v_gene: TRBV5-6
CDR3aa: CASSSNSGSRVYNEQFF

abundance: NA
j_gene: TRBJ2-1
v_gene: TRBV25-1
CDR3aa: CASSSLNEQFF

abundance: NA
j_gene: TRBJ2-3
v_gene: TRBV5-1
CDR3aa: CASSRDIGTDTQYF

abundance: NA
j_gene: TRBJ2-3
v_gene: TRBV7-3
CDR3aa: CASSLYGRREMIDTQYF

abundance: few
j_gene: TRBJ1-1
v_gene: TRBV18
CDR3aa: CASSRDRLTEAFF

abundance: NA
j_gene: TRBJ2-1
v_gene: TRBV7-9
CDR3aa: CSSSFGMGAPGHEQFF

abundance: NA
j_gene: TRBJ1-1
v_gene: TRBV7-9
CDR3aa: CASSLTDTVGTEAFF

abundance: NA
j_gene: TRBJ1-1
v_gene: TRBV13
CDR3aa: CASSSRGNMNTEAFF

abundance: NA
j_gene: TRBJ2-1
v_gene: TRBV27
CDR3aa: CASSLLSGNSYNEQFF

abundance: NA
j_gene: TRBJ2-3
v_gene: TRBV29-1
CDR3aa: CSVPRTGGISQYF

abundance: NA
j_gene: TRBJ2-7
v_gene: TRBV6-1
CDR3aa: CASRDPGNLRSEQYF

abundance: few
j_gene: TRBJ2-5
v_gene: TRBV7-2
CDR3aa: CASSPGVLAGGPGSEQYF

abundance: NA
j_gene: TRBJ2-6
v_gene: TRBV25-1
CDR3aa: CASSVQGNAISGANVLTF

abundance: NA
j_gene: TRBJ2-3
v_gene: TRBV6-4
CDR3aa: CASSAGTGGTDTQYF

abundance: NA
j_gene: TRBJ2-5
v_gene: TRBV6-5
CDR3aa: CASSQTRQETQYF

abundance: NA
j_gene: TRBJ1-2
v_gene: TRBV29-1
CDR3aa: CSVEGLGTETYGYTF

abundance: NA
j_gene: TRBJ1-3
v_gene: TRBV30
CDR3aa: CAWSWAGAPSSGNTIYF

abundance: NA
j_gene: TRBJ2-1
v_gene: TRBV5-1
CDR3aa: CASSSGLAERLLLYNEQFF

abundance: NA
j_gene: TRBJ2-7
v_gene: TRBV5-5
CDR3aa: CASSIRGPLSYEQYF

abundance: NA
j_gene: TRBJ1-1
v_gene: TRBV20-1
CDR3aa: CSAIQSEAFF

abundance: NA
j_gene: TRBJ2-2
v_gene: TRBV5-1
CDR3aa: CASSSSLNTGELFF

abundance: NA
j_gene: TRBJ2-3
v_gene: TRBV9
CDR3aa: CASSVEGVGTDTQYF

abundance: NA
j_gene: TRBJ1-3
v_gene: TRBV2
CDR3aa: CASSELGQGNTIYF

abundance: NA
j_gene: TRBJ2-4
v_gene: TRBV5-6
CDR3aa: CASSLRDRGNIQYF

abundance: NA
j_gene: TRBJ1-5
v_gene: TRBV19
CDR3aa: CASTYQGQSNQPQHF

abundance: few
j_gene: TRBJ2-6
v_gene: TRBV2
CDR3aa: CATDSSGANVLTF

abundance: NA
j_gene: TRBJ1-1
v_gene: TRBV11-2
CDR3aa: CASSLGQNTEAFF

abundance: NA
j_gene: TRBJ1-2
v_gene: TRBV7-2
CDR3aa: CASSFQGGPFNYGYTF